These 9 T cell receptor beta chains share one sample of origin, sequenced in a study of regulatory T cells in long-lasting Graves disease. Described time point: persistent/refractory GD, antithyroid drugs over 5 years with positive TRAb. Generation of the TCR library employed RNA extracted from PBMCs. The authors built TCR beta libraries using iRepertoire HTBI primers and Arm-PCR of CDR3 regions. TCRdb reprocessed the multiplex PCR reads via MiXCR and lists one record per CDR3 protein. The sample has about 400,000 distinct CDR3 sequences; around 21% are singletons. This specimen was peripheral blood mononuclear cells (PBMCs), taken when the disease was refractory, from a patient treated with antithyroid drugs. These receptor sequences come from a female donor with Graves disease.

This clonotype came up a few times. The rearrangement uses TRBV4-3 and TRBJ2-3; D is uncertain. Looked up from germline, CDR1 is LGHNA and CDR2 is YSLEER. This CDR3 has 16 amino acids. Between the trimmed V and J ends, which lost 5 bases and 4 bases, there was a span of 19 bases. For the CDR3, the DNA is TGCGCCAGCAGCGCGTCCCATATGGGTTCGGCAGATACGCAGTATTTT. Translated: CASSASHMGSADTQYF.

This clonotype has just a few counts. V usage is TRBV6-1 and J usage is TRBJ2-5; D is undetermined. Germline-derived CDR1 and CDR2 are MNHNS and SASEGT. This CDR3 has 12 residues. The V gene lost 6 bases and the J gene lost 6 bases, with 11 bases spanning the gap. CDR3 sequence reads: CASSLADQTQYF. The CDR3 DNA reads TGTGCCAGCAGCCTCGCCGATCAGACCCAGTACTTC.

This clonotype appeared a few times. As DNA, the CDR3 is TGTGCCAGCAGCTACACAGGGGCCCAGGGTTATGGCTACACCTTC. Encoded protein: CASSYTGAQGYGYTF. The J gene is TRBJ1-2, the V gene TRBV27, with TRBD1 identical over 7 bases. CDR3 length: 15 amino acids. Trimming at V came to 6 bases and at J to 5 bases, leaving 12 bases not matched to a gene. Germline V gene lookup returns CDR1 MNHEY and CDR2 SMNVEV (reference sequence).

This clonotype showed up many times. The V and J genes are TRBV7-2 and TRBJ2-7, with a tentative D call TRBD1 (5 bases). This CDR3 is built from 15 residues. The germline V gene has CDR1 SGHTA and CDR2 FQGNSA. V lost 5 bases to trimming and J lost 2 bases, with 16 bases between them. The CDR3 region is CASSPQGLPTYEQYF. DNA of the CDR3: TGTGCCAGCAGCCCCCAGGGTCTCCCTACCTACGAGCAGTACTTC.

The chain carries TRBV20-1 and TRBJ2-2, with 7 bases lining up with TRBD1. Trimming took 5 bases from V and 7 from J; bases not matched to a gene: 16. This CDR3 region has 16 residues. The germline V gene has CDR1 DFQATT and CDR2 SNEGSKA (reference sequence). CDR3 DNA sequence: TGCAGTGCTCTCCAGGGACAGCCGAGAGGAGGCGGGGAGCTGTTTTTT. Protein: CSALQGQPRGGGELFF.

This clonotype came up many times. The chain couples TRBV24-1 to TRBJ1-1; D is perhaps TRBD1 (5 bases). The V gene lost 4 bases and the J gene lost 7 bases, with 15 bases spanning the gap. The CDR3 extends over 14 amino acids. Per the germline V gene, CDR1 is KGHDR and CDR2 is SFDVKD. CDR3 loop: CATSETQGGGEAFF. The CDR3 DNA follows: TGTGCCACCAGTGAGACTCAGGGTGGAGGTGAAGCTTTCTTT.

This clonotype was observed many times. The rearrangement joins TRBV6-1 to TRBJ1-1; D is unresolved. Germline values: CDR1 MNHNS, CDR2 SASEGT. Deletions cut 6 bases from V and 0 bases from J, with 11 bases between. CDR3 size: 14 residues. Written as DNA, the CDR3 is TGTGCCAGCAGGCCCCGGCCCATGAACACTGAAGCTTTCTTT. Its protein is CASRPRPMNTEAFF.

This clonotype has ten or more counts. The CDR3 DNA follows: TGTGCCAGCAGCTTAGGTGGGGACAGGTCATCTGAAGCTTTCTTT. This gives the protein CASSLGGDRSSEAFF. This chain connects TRBV7-6 to TRBJ1-1; 8 bases agree with TRBD1. The J segment lost 6 bases and the V segment lost 1 base, leaving 7 bases of the junction unmatched. The CDR3 runs to 15 residues. Germline V CDR1 and CDR2: SGHVS, FNYEAQ.

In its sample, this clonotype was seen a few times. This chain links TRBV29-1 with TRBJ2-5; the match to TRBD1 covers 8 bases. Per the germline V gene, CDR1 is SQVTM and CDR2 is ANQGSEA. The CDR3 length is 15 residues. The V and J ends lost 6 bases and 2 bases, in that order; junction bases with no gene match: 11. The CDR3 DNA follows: TGCAGCGTCATCAATCCAAACAGGGGGCAAGAGACCCAGTACTTC. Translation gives CSVINPNRGQETQYF.